Here is one TCR beta chain with its context. It has no known antigen specificity. Base-call qualities are not available, and no considerably larger clone is one nucleotide away. TCRbeta CDR3 regions were amplified from genomic DNA using the immunoSEQ Assay, a bias-controlled multiplex PCR. On the authors' methods: The number of nucleated cells in each sample was estimated from the amplification of reference gene primers within the assay. To quantify the absolute abundance of each unique TCRbeta CDR3 rearrangement, sequence reads were collapsed and filtered. For each sample, productive Simpson clonality was calculated as the square root of Simpson's diversity index across productive rearrangements. What TCRdb holds here is the immuneACCESS table cut down to in-frame rearrangements. Part of the clones is not present; checked against another copy, under half of the missing clones reflect an unresolved V gene, and the others are unexplained. V, J and clone size are taken as reported in that table, and D and trimming were inferred from the DNA itself. The table for this sample lists around 170,000 clones; 70% to 90% of them were counted only once. The ten largest clonotypes hold approximately 4% of the sample.

The data belong to a study of blood T cell repertoires in COVID-19 (dated by TCRdb to 2020 to 2021). With respect to the entire study: Samples from collaborators originated in the United States, Italy and Spain and spanned both the acute and convalescent phases of COVID-19. Deeply sampled blood TCRbeta repertoires from subjects exposed to, actively infected with, or recovered from COVID-19 were included in the dataset. Nearly every sample came with metadata listing a de-identified subject ID, COVID-19 status, age in years and sex. Where HLA class I and class II types were available, the types were taken from metadata supplied by the sample provider, not from assay-based typing. Samples were obtained from the ongoing ImmuneRACE study (first 160 participants) and from 1,254 subjects provided by 6 global collaborators. The material from the prospective study consisted of cDNA or gDNA derived from T cells, B-cell-depleted T cells, or PBMCs. The repertoires were made available in a free public database intended to serve as a resource for research on the immune response to SARS-CoV-2. Summary of the overall study and its limitations: The quantity of clinical and demographic metadata differed by source and by participant and was supplied without curation.

Spanning cysteine to phenylalanine, the CDR3 consists of 19 amino acids. Of the read, only the CDR3 DNA is kept; its 57 bases are in frame from base 1. Collaborating institutions collected whole blood in K2EDTA tubes following their own protocols. For TCRbeta analysis, collaborators shipped samples as frozen whole blood, isolated PBMCs, or DNA extracted from either of those sample types. Sequences were obtained from peripheral blood. The chain couples TRBV12-1 to TRBJ2-7; the DNA was not compared with TRBD1, the D call given in the table. TRBV12-1 is assigned pseudogene status. This TCR was sampled from a woman between 65 and 79 years old with acute or convalescent COVID-19. The CDR3 reads CASSFKSKLRTGTDYEQYF. The DNA reads as follows: TGTGCCAGCAGCTTTAAATCAAAGCTGCGGACAGGGACGGACTACGAGCAGTACTTC.